This passage covers 24 T cell receptor beta chains from one sample sequenced in a study of long-term antiretroviral therapy in people with HIV. Investigators performed immunoSEQ version v3.0 at survey level. The method was immunoSEQ multiplex PCR; TCRdb's version includes in-frame clones alone and lacks a portion of them. The data contain around 27,000 clones, more than 65% of them singletons. This specimen was unsorted PBMCs, taken 1.1 years before starting antiretroviral therapy. Receptors originate from a woman under 40 with HIV.

The chain has TRBV6-5 and TRBJ1-4; D is possibly TRBD1 (6 bases). Trimming shortened V by 0 bases and J by 6 bases, and 11 bases separated the two germline ends. The CDR3 is made up of 15 amino acids. Per germline, CDR1 MNHEY and CDR2 SVGAGI. This chain's CDR3 is CASSYSGGLDEKLFF. CDR3 DNA sequence: TGTGCCAGCAGTTACTCGGGGGGGCTGGATGAAAAACTGTTTTTT.

The chain carries TRBV7-9 and TRBJ2-5, with D unresolved. The germline V and J ends were trimmed by 3 bases and 1 base, with 9 bases remaining between them. The CDR3 runs 14 residues. Germline lookup yields CDR1 SEHNR and CDR2 FQNEAQ (reference sequence). CDR3 protein: CASSLIGSQETQYF. In nucleotides, the CDR3 is TGTGCCAGCAGCTTGATAGGCAGCCAAGAGACCCAGTACTTC.

V and J are TRBV6-5 and TRBJ1-2; no definite D call. Germline lookup yields CDR1 MNHEY and CDR2 SVGAGI. The CDR3 is 15 residues long. V lost 2 bases and J lost 5, with 15 bases in between. The DNA for the CDR3 is TGTGCCAGCAGTTACCCGATAGGAGGGTGGTATGGCTACACCTTC. This encodes CASSYPIGGWYGYTF.

The rearrangement joins TRBV5-5 to TRBJ2-5, with TRBD2 identical over 11 bases. Germline values: CDR1 SGHKS, CDR2 YYEKEE (reference sequence). With V trimmed by 0 bases and J by 5 bases, 12 bases remained unmatched. CDR3 size: 18 residues. The chain's CDR3 is CASSLAHRLAGQYETQYF. The CDR3 nucleotides are TGTGCCAGCAGCTTGGCCCATCGACTAGCGGGGCAATACGAGACCCAGTACTTC.

The rearrangement links TRBV19 to TRBJ1-3; TRBD1 matches at 9 bases. CDR1 and CDR2 (germline): LNHDA, SQIVND (reference sequence). Trimming took 6 bases from V and 4 from J; bases not matched to a gene: 10. The CDR3 extends over 16 amino acids. The CDR3 sequence is CASRQMDRGRGNTIYF. CDR3 DNA: TGTGCCAGTAGACAGATGGACAGGGGACGAGGAAACACCATATATTTT.

This chain joins TRBV2 and TRBJ2-5; D is possibly TRBD1 (5 bases). Between the trimmed V and J ends, which lost 2 bases and 4 bases, there was a span of 11 bases. From germline, CDR1 is SNHLY and CDR2 FYNNEI. CDR3 size: 14 residues. In DNA form, the CDR3 reads TGTGCCAGCAGTGAAAATGTAAGGGGAGAGACCCAGTACTTC. This translates into CASSENVRGETQYF.

The chain links TRBV5-1 to TRBJ2-3; the D call may be TRBD1 or TRBD2 (6 bases each). CDR1 SGHRS and CDR2 YFSETQ come from the germline V gene. The CDR3 consists of 16 residues. V gave up 3 bases and J gave up 2 bases, with 16 bases separating them. The CDR3 coding sequence is TGCGCCAGCAGCTCGGGGGCTAGCGTTTTCACAGATACGCAGTATTTT. This translates into CASSSGASVFTDTQYF. Variable domain in full (rest from reference TRBV5-1 and TRBJ2-3): KAGVTQTPRYLIKTRGQQVTLSCSPISGHRSVSWYQQTPGQGLQFLFEYFSETQRNKGNFPGRFSGRQFSNSRSEMNVSTLELGDSALYLCASSSGASVFTDTQYFGPGTRLTVL.

This sequence joins TRBV6-6 and TRBJ2-1; possible D gene TRBD1, 5 bases. The CDR3 length is 16 residues. Between the trimmed V and J ends, which lost 6 bases and 5 bases, there was a span of 20 bases. The germline CDR1 and CDR2 sequences are MNHNY and SVGAGI (reference sequence). CDR3 amino acids: CASSRVQGNGHNEQFF. The CDR3 nucleotides read TGTGCCAGCAGCCGCGTCCAGGGTAATGGACACAATGAGCAGTTCTTC.

V usage is TRBV4-2 and J usage is TRBJ1-6, with D possibly matching TRBD1 (5 bases). Germline V lookup: CDR1 LGHNA, CDR2 YNFKEQ. Trimming took 2 bases from V and 0 from J, leaving 11 bases between them. The CDR3 runs to 17 residues. The CDR3 loop reads CASSQPEGASYNSPLHF. CDR3 sequence (DNA): TGTGCCAGCAGCCAACCTGAAGGGGCCTCCTATAATTCACCCCTCCACTTT.

There are a few counts of this clone. The chain carries TRBV5-1 and TRBJ1-5; no clear D. The CDR3 has 13 residues. Germline V gene sequence: CDR1 SGHRS, CDR2 YFSETQ. Trimming left V 0 bases short and J 6 bases short, with 7 bases between. The CDR3 protein is CASSLAGGQPQHF. In DNA form, the CDR3 reads TGCGCCAGCAGCTTGGCAGGTGGTCAGCCCCAGCATTTT. Full variable domain (remainder filled in from reference TRBV5-1 and TRBJ1-5): KAGVTQTPRYLIKTRGQQVTLSCSPISGHRSVSWYQQTPGQGLQFLFEYFSETQRNKGNFPGRFSGRQFSNSRSEMNVSTLELGDSALYLCASSLAGGQPQHFGDGTRLSIL.

The chain combines TRBV6-6 with TRBJ1-1, with D possibly being TRBD1 (5 bases). CDR1 is MNHNY and CDR2 is SVGAGI in the germline V gene (reference sequence). V gave up 2 bases and J gave up 1 base, with 11 bases separating them. The CDR3 is 15 residues long. As DNA, the CDR3 is TGTGCCAGCAGTTACCGCCGGGGACGGAACACTGAAGCTTTCTTT. Protein product: CASSYRRGRNTEAFF.

Within the sample, this clone is medium-sized (0.01 to 0.1%). The chain carries TRBV10-1 and TRBJ2-4; no reliable D call. The CDR3 loop spans 13 amino acids. Germline V gene data show CDR1 as WNHNN and CDR2 as SYGVQD (reference sequence). Trimming took 9 bases from V and 0 from J, leaving 9 bases between them. The CDR3 sequence is CASYVLAKNIQYF. The CDR3 DNA reads as TGCGCCAGTTATGTCCTAGCCAAAAACATTCAGTACTTC.

This sequence joins TRBV7-2 and TRBJ2-1, with D perhaps TRBD2 (6 bases). Trimming shortened V by 1 base and J by 9 bases, and 13 bases separated the two germline ends. Germline lookup yields CDR1 SGHTA and CDR2 FQGNSA. The CDR3 spans 14 residues. CDR3 nucleotides: TGTGCCAGCAGCTTAGATGGCGGGGTAAGTGAGCAGTTCTTC. This sequence encodes CASSLDGGVSEQFF.

This sequence joins TRBV30 and TRBJ1-4; possible D gene TRBD1, 5 bases. CDR3 length equals 14 residues. The germline V gene encodes CDR1 GTSNPN and CDR2 SVGIG (reference sequence). V was clipped by 0 bases and J by 8 bases, with 13 bases between them. The CDR3 DNA follows: TGTGCCTGGAGTGTAATTATGGGGGGAGAAAAACTGTTTTTT. This gives the protein CAWSVIMGGEKLFF.

The rearrangement links TRBV2 to TRBJ1-2; possible D gene TRBD1, 5 bases. CDR1 is SNHLY, CDR2 FYNNEI, per germline. V was clipped by 4 bases and J by 7 bases, with 19 bases between them. This CDR3 spans 15 amino acids. The CDR3 nucleotides are TGTGCCAGCAGTGCTCCTGCCGCGGGGGTACGTGGCTACACCTTC. Amino acids: CASSAPAAGVRGYTF.

V usage is TRBV14 and J usage is TRBJ1-1; D gene uncertain. The CDR3 sequence is 15 residues long. The V gene lost 1 base and the J gene lost 3 bases, with 12 bases spanning the gap. CDR1 is SGHDN, CDR2 FVKESK, per germline. The CDR3 DNA reads TGTGCCAGCAGCCAAGTTGACCCGCGGGACACTGAAGCTTTCTTT. Protein product: CASSQVDPRDTEAFF.

This chain uses TRBV6-1 with TRBJ1-1; weak D call: TRBD1 (6 bases). This CDR3 comprises 15 residues. Germline CDR1 MNHNS, CDR2 SASEGT. The ends were cut back, 7 bases at V and 11 bases at J, with 26 bases in the middle. The chain's CDR3 is CASIEGGALGRAAFF. CDR3 sequence (DNA): TGTGCCAGCATCGAGGGGGGGGCGCTTGGTCGGGCGGCTTTCTTT.

The J gene is TRBJ2-3, the V gene TRBV4-1, with TRBD2 matching 7 bases. V gave up 5 bases and J gave up 3 bases; unmatched junction bases: 8. The CDR3 is made up of 15 amino acids. Germline CDR1 is MGHRA and CDR2 is YSYEKL. CDR3 nucleotide sequence: TGCGCCAGCAGCTCCAGCGGGGATGGGACAGATACGCAGTATTTT. It specifies CASSSSGDGTDTQYF.

The chain has TRBV19 and TRBJ1-1; D gene uncertain. Germline-derived CDR1 and CDR2 are LNHDA and SQIVND (reference sequence). The V end was cut by 1 base, the J end by 2 bases, with 11 bases between. This CDR3 contains 15 residues. The CDR3 DNA reads as TGTGCCAGTAGTATAGGAAAGGCCCTAAACACTGAAGCTTTCTTT. The encoded protein is CASSIGKALNTEAFF. Combining the CDR3 with reference TRBV19 and TRBJ1-1 gives the whole variable domain DGGITQSPKYLFRKEGQNVTLSCEQNLNHDAMYWYRQDPGQGLRLIYYSQIVNDFQKGDIAEGYSVSREKKESFPLTVTSAQKNPTAFYLCASSIGKALNTEAFFGQGTRLTVV.

The chain links TRBV6-6 to TRBJ2-7, with D perhaps TRBD1 (6 bases). Germline V gene data show CDR1 as MNHNY and CDR2 as SVGAGI (reference sequence). V was clipped by 2 bases and J by 2 bases, with 13 bases between them. The CDR3 covers 15 residues. CDR3 bases: TGTGCCAGCAGTTACACCCGGACAGTCACCTACGAGCAGTACTTC. Protein: CASSYTRTVTYEQYF.

The rearrangement links TRBV9 to TRBJ2-2, with a weak D call TRBD1 (5 bases). The CDR3 has 16 residues. Deletions cut 1 base from V and 2 bases from J, with 12 bases between. Germline CDR1 and CDR2: SGDLS and YYNGEE. The CDR3 loop reads CASSVSPGQNTGELFF. The CDR3 coding sequence is TGTGCCAGCAGCGTATCCCCCGGACAAAACACCGGGGAGCTGTTTTTT.

The chain employs TRBV4-1 and TRBJ1-1, with D unclear. The CDR3 extends over 15 amino acids. V was shortened by 4 bases and J by 2 bases, with 14 bases between the two germline ends. CDR1 MGHRA and CDR2 YSYEKL come from the germline V gene. This CDR3 reads CASSLGWGVNTEAFF. In DNA form, the CDR3 reads TGCGCCAGCAGCCTCGGCTGGGGAGTTAACACTGAAGCTTTCTTT.

The chain carries TRBV6-5 and TRBJ2-7; possibly TRBD2 for D (7 bases). Trimming stripped 10 bases from V and 6 bases from J, with 19 bases between. Germline V lookup: CDR1 MNHEY, CDR2 SVGAGI. The CDR3 loop spans 13 amino acids. CDR3: CAIQGRGVSEQYF. The CDR3 DNA sequence: TGTGCCATCCAGGGGAGGGGAGTGAGCGAGCAGTACTTC.

The V and J genes are TRBV6-1 and TRBJ2-3; 7 bases are shared with TRBD1. The V gene's germline CDR1 is MNHNS and CDR2 SASEGT. The CDR3 spans 13 residues. Unmatched junction bases numbered 1, after V lost 5 bases and J lost 2 bases. The CDR3 loop reads CASSRGPTDTQYF. The CDR3 coding sequence is TGTGCCAGCAGTAGGGGGCCCACAGATACGCAGTATTTT.